The T cell receptor (beta chain) under discussion was sequenced for a study of blood T cell repertoires in COVID-19. The overall study: Nucleic acid was either cDNA or gDNA, and it came from T cells, B-cell-depleted T cells, or PBMCs.

The protocol was immunoSEQ multiplex PCR, while the TCRdb copy is restricted to in-frame clones and leaves out a portion. The data show about 97,000 clones, around 85% seen once. This clone was counted a few times. The CDR3 extends over 15 amino acids. V gave up 4 bases and J gave up 6 bases; unmatched junction bases: 5. CDR1 is LGHDT, CDR2 YNNKEL, per germline (reference sequence). The TCR sequence derives from a man between 60 and 70 years old with acute or convalescent COVID-19. Material: peripheral blood. The rearrangement uses TRBV3-1 (or the pseudogene TRBV3-2) and TRBJ2-3; 12 bases line up with TRBD1. DNA for the CDR3: TGTGCCAGCAGCCTGGGACAGGGGGCTTTTGATACGCAGTATTTT. Translated: CASSLGQGAFDTQYF.